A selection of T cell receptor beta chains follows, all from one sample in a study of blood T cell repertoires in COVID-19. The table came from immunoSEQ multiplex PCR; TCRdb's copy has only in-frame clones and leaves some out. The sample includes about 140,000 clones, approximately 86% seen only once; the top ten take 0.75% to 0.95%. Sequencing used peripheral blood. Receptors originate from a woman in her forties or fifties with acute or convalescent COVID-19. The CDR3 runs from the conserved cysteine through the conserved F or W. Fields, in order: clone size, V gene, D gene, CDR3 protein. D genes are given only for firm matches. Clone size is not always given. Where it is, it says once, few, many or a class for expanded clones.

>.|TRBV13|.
CASSSGGGASYEQYF
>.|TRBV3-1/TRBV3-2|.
CASSQESWEGTEAFF
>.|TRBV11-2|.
CASSLTVSYEQYF
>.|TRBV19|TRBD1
CASSGTGGRDQPQHF
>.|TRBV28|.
CASSLEAIVANYGYTF
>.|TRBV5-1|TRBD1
CASSLVTGQGETQYF
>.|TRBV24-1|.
CATSDLEESHGYTF
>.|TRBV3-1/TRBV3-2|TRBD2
CASSQTSGGMVNTGELFF
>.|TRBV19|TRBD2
CASRVTSGGNEQFF
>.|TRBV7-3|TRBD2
CASSLGGVYEQYF
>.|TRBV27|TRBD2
CASSTLAGAQETQYF
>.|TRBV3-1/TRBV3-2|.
CASSQVDRLAPGYTF
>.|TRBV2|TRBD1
CASSADRGKYQPQHF
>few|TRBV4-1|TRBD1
CASSQVRGQGDTEAFF
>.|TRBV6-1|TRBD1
CASSESRDRGHNYGYTF
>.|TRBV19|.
CASSIVRQLKNTEAFF
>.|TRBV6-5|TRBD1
CASSYHRDRSTDTQYF
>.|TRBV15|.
CATSEYLADYGYTF
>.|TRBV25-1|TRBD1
CASSWKDRGTTGELFF
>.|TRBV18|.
CASSAGIETGNTIYF
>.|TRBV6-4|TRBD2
CASSDSGLAGGNEQFF
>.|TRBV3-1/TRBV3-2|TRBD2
CASSLGAGGVSGANVLTF
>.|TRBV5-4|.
CASSLQGPLYEQYF
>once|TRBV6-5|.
CASSYPGSTGELFF
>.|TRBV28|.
CASLDSYGYTF
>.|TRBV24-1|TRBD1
CATQQGEEPQHF
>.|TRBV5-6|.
CASSPQASPTNEKLFF
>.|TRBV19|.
CASISGRRHNEKLFF
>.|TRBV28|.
CASSLQSGYEQYF
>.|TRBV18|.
CASSPPQGGGNQPQHF
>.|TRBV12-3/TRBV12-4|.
CASSLMGSEQFF
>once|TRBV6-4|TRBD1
CASSSQGGTNEKLFF
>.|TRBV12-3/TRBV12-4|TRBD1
CAARTGNNSPLHF
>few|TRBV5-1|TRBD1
CASSLGQGGTGELFF
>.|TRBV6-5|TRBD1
CASRRDRESNQPQHF
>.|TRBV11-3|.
CASSLQGDTQYF
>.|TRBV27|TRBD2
CASSPLAGGPSKGIQYF